The following is a T cell receptor beta chain sequence with its context. Germline-derived CDR1 and CDR2 are SGDLS and YYNGEE. V shed 0 bases, J shed 9 bases, and the junction held 2 bases outside the gene matches. The CDR3 runs to 14 residues. The sample originates from a study of blood T cell repertoires in COVID-19. Study summary: Sites in the United States, Italy and Spain provided acute and convalescent COVID-19 samples. PBMCs, B-cell-depleted T cells, or T cells were the source of the cDNA or gDNA that made up the material.

Sequencing used immunoSEQ multiplex PCR; TCRdb keeps in-frame clones, though not all of them. Of 30,000 to 45,000 clones in the sample, around 90% are singletons; the top ten hold roughly 5%. This clonotype was obtained from a woman between 70 and 85 years old with active COVID-19. The specimen was peripheral blood. The chain joins TRBV9 to TRBJ2-1, with 11 bases identical to TRBD1. Here the CDR3 reads CASSVGGQGVEQFF. CDR3 bases: TGTGCCAGCAGCGTAGGGGGACAGGGGGTTGAGCAGTTCTTC.